These 32 T cell receptor beta chains originate from one sample sequenced in a study of tumor-infiltrating lymphocytes in primary liver carcinoma. Both blood RNA, taken from unsorted whole blood, and germline DNA were extracted. Synthesis of TCR beta cDNA was carried out from 500 ng total RNA with a constant-region primer. It was through three nested multiplex PCR rounds of slightly modified ARM-PCR that TCR beta libraries arose. The opening two PCR rounds, approximately 10 cycles each, paired TRBV1-TRBV30 forward primers with a C-beta reverse primer. One entry per CDR3 protein, called by TCRdb with MiXCR from the multiplex PCR reads. The table lists about 320,000 distinct CDR3 sequences, roughly two thirds of them singletons. Material: peripheral blood. All receptors come from a man in his forties or fifties with primary liver carcinoma and hepatitis B virus infection.

Concerning this clonotype itself: This may come from a read error, since a much larger clone is one base off. The V and J genes are TRBV6-1 and TRBJ1-2; D possibly corresponds to TRBD1 (5 bases). The CDR3 sequence is 11 residues long. Germline assignment: CDR1 MNHNS and CDR2 SASEGT. The CDR3 protein is CVGVSNYDYTF. Here the CDR3 DNA reads TGTGTGGGGGTGTCTAACTATGACTACACCTTC.

The chain has TRBV6-5 and TRBJ1-1; D remains unclear. CDR1 MNHEY and CDR2 SVGAGI come from the germline V gene. This CDR3 has 15 residues. V lost 6 bases and J 1 base, leaving 15 bases between the germline ends. The DNA of the CDR3 is TGTGCCAGCAGGGACCTTTCCGGAAGGAACACTGAAGCTTTCTTT. This gives the protein CASRDLSGRNTEAFF.

The chain combines TRBV5-6 with TRBJ1-5; D unclear. This CDR3 is 14 amino acids long. CDR1 and CDR2 (germline): SGHDT, YYEEEE. Trimming took off 0 bases at V and 12 bases at J, with 16 bases between the two ends. The chain's CDR3 is CASSLGQARGLQHF. The DNA of the CDR3 is TGTGCCAGCAGCTTGGGCCAGGCCCGTGGACTCCAGCATTTT. Full variable domain (rest looked up from reference TRBV5-6 and TRBJ1-5): DAGVTQSPTHLIKTRGQQVTLRCSPKSGHDTVSWYQQALGQGPQFIFQYYEEEERQRGNFPDRFSGHQFPNYSSELNVNALLLGDSALYLCASSLGQARGLQHFGDGTRLSIL.

Of note for this clonotype: This sequence may be a read error, since a much larger clone differs from it by one base. The V call is TRBV14, the J call TRBJ2-3; D gene ambiguous. V was trimmed by 1 base and J by 2 bases, leaving 10 bases between them. CDR1 is SGHDN, CDR2 FVKESK, per germline. The CDR3 is 15 amino acids. The CDR3 region has the DNA TGTGCCAGCAGCCAAGCGGAGAGGTCCACAGATACGCAGTATTTT. It translates to CASSQAERSTDTQYF.

This clonotype has just one count. A much larger clone sits a single nucleotide away, making a read error possible. The CDR3: CATPYGSYERYF. CDR3 DNA sequence: TGTGCCACCCCGTACGGGTCCTACGAGCGGTACTTC. The gene calls are TRBV6-7 and TRBJ2-7; D is unclear. Being an ORF, TRBV6-7 has a function that is uncertain. The CDR3 is 12 amino acids.

As to this clonotype: A read error may explain this, as a much larger clone is one base away. This chain uses TRBV29-1 with TRBJ1-1, with D tentatively TRBD1 (5 bases). The CDR3 extends over 14 amino acids. Germline V gene sequence: CDR1 SQVTM, CDR2 ANQGSEA. DNA for the CDR3: TGCAGCGTTTTGGGGGGAGGGATGAACACTGAAACTTTCTTT. It yields the protein CSVLGGGMNTETFF. The full variable domain, its missing parts supplied by reference TRBV29-1 and TRBJ1-1, is SAVISQKPSRDICQRGTSLTIQCQVDSQVTMMFWYRQQPGQSLTLIATANQGSEATYESGFVIDKFPISRPNLTFSTLTVSNMSPEDSSIYLCSVLGGGMNTETFFGQGTRLTVV.

Concerning this clonotype itself: A much larger clone lies one base from this, so it may be a read error. The chain is built from TRBV30 and TRBJ2-1; 12 nucleotides line up with TRBD2. This CDR3 spans 15 amino acids. Germline trimming cut 3 bases from V and 9 bases from J; bases unmatched to any gene: 9. Germline CDR1 and CDR2: GTSNPN and SVGIG (reference sequence). This CDR3 reads CAWRAASGRASEQFF. CDR3 sequence (DNA): TGTGCCTGGAGGGCAGCTAGCGGGAGGGCCAGTGAGCAGTTCTTC.

This clonotype was seen at least ten times. The chain is built from TRBV28 and TRBJ2-5, with D tentatively TRBD1 or TRBD2 (5 bases each). The CDR3 runs to 14 residues. Trimming stripped 5 bases from V and 6 bases from J, with 16 bases between. Germline CDR1 is MDHEN and CDR2 is SYDVKM. The CDR3, as DNA: TGTGCCAGCAGTGGGGACCACCTCAGGCAGACCCAGTACTTC. Translated: CASSGDHLRQTQYF.

In its sample, this clonotype was seen once. The J gene is TRBJ2-7, the V gene TRBV5-1, with D possibly TRBD1 on 6 matching bases. Germline lookup yields CDR1 SGHRS and CDR2 YFSETQ. V lost 0 bases to trimming and J lost 2 bases, with 12 bases between them. This CDR3 has 15 amino acids. For the CDR3, the DNA is TGCGCCAGCAGCTTGGGGCTACCAGGGGCCTACGAGCAGTACTTC. It encodes CASSLGLPGAYEQYF.

This clonotype was counted many times. The chain employs TRBV29-1 and TRBJ1-2, with D possibly matching TRBD1 (6 bases). The CDR3 runs 12 residues. From germline, CDR1 is SQVTM and CDR2 ANQGSEA. V lost 6 bases and J 8 bases, leaving 16 bases between the germline ends. CDR3 sequence (DNA): TGCAGCGTCCTAAAGTCAGGGGACGGCTACACCTTC. It translates to CSVLKSGDGYTF.

This sequence joins TRBV29-1 and TRBJ2-3, with unresolved D. The V end was cut by 7 bases, the J end by 3 bases, with 8 bases between. Germline V gene data show CDR1 as SQVTM and CDR2 as ANQGSEA. The CDR3 contains 11 residues. CDR3 in amino acids: CSAGSTDTQYF. CDR3 sequence (DNA): TGCAGCGCTGGAAGTACAGATACGCAGTATTTT.

This chain joins TRBV29-1 and TRBJ2-1, with 15 bases matching TRBD2. Germline V lookup: CDR1 SQVTM, CDR2 ANQGSEA. The J segment lost 7 bases and the V segment lost 2 bases, leaving 6 bases of the junction unmatched. This CDR3 comprises 16 residues. CDR3: CSVEPSGTSGRNEQFF. CDR3 in DNA: TGCAGCGTTGAACCGTCCGGGACTAGCGGGAGGAATGAGCAGTTCTTC.

Comment on this clonotype: One end of the junction does not line up with germline, which may come from a read error. The chain uses TRBV29-1 and TRBJ2-1, with 7 positions matching TRBD1. The germline gives CDR1 SQVTM, CDR2 ANQGSEA. CDR3 length: 14 residues. The CDR3 DNA sequence: TGCAACGTTCTCCGGACAGGTGTGAAGGGTGAGCAATTCTTC. It translates to CNVLRTGVKGEQFF.

With regard to this clonotype: Relative to the germline gene, one junction end is altered; a read error may explain this. The rearrangement joins TRBV5-1 to TRBJ1-1, with TRBD1 as a possible D gene (5 bases). Germline V lookup: CDR1 SGHRS, CDR2 YFSETQ. The length of the CDR3 is 14 residues. DNA of the CDR3: TGCGCCAGCACCTCCGGGACGCCGAACATTGAAGCTTTCTTT. Its translation: CASTSGTPNIEAFF.

This clonotype appeared a few times. A much larger clonotype is one base distant, so this may be a read error. The chain couples TRBV5-4 to TRBJ2-1; TRBD2 agrees at 9 bases. J was trimmed by 8 bases and V by 5 bases; bases with no gene match: 14. CDR1 and CDR2 (germline): SGHNT, YYREEE (reference sequence). The CDR3 extends over 16 amino acids. DNA of the CDR3: TGTGCCAGCAGTCGTGACCAGGGACTAGCATCCTATGAGCAGTTCTTC. Protein product: CASSRDQGLASYEQFF.

The chain has TRBV29-1 and TRBJ2-2, with D possibly being TRBD1 (6 bases). V was clipped by 8 bases and J by 5 bases, with 18 bases between them. Germline V gene data show CDR1 as SQVTM and CDR2 as ANQGSEA. The CDR3 spans 14 residues. The DNA of the CDR3 is TGCAGCATGAGGCTGGGGGCTCAAACCGGGGAGCTGTTTTTT. Protein product: CSMRLGAQTGELFF.

A few counts support this clonotype. The J gene is TRBJ2-7, the V gene TRBV5-1, with 8 nucleotides matching TRBD2. Germline V gene data show CDR1 as SGHRS and CDR2 as YFSETQ. V was pared by 4 bases and J by 3 bases, with 9 bases of the junction left unmatched. The CDR3 totals 15 residues. In nucleotides, the CDR3 is TGCGCCAGCAGCCCCTCGAGCGGGAGAGTCTACGAGCAGTACTTC. It translates to CASSPSSGRVYEQYF.

This clonotype was counted at least ten times. The rearrangement joins TRBV4-3 to TRBJ2-7, with TRBD2 matching over 9 bases. The CDR3 contains 15 residues. Trimming cost V 0 bases and J 5 bases; bases outside gene matches: 5. Germline V gene data show CDR1 as LGHNA and CDR2 as YSLEER. CDR3 in amino acids: CASSQEAGGSHEQYF. CDR3 bases: TGCGCCAGCAGCCAAGAGGCGGGAGGGAGCCACGAGCAGTACTTC.

As to this clonotype: Germline is not matched at one junction end, which may reflect a read error. J is TRBJ2-7 and V is TRBV11-2, with 12 bases aligning to TRBD2. The CDR3 sequence is 16 residues long. Germline loops: CDR1 SGHAT, CDR2 FQNNGV. CDR3 protein: CVSNTGTSGPTYEQYF. The CDR3 DNA follows: TGTGTCAGCAACACCGGGACTAGCGGGCCCACTTACGAGCAGTACTTC.

This clonotype appeared many times. The chain couples TRBV6-5 to TRBJ2-5; no reliable D call. The CDR3 loop spans 13 amino acids. V was pared by 0 bases and J by 7 bases, with 9 bases between. Germline CDR1 MNHEY, CDR2 SVGAGI. CDR3 coding DNA: TGTGCCAGCAGTTACTCGAGTATAGGGACCCAGTACTTC. Residues: CASSYSSIGTQYF.

This clonotype was counted once. A clone one base away is much larger, so this may be a read error. The chain combines TRBV4-3 with TRBJ2-3, with 10 bases identical to TRBD2. Trimming removed 1 base from V and 0 bases from J; junction bases left unmatched: 4. Germline V gene data show CDR1 as LGHNA and CDR2 as YSLEER. The CDR3 sequence is 17 residues long. CDR3 nucleotide sequence: TGCGCCAGCAGCCAAGCCGGGACTAGCGCAAGCACAGATACGCAGTATTTT. Translation: CASSQAGTSASTDTQYF.

As regards this clonotype: This may stem from a read error, because a much larger clone lies one nucleotide away. The conserved phenylalanine or tryptophan normally closing the CDR3 is absent here, so this likely arose from a read error. The V call is TRBV4-3, the J call TRBJ2-3; D unclear. Trimming cost V 3 bases and J 5 bases, with 9 bases left between them. The CDR3 is made up of 13 amino acids. Germline V lookup: CDR1 LGHNA, CDR2 YSLEER. CDR3 loop: CASSQRLLDTQYL. The CDR3 DNA is TGCGCCAGCAGCCAGAGACTTTTAGATACGCAGTATCTT.

Points on this clonotype: Relative to the germline gene, one junction end is altered; a read error may explain this. The V gene is TRBV5-1, the J gene TRBJ2-2; the D is unclear. The CDR3 spans 14 residues. Germline CDR1 reads SGHRS; CDR2 reads YFSETQ. CDR3 protein: CASSLIGNIGELFF. DNA of the CDR3: TGCGCCAGCAGCTTGATAGGGAACATCGGGGAGCTGTTTTTT.

In the case of this clonotype: Possible read error: a much larger clone is one base away. The chain employs TRBV11-2 and TRBJ2-1, with D unclear. Germline V CDR1 and CDR2: SGHAT, FQNNGV. The CDR3 sequence is 11 residues long. The CDR3: CASSPKSEQPF. The CDR3 coding sequence is TGTGCCAGCAGCCCGAAAAGTGAGCAGCCCTTC.

The chain joins TRBV20-1 to TRBJ1-1; TRBD1 is a possible D gene (6 bases). The CDR3 has 17 amino acids. Trimming took 0 bases from V and 1 from J, leaving 18 bases between them. CDR1 is DFQATT and CDR2 is SNEGSKA in the germline V gene (reference sequence). CDR3 nucleotides: TGCAGTGCTAGAGATACAACACGTTCGGACAGGAACACTGAAGCTTTCTTT. This sequence encodes CSARDTTRSDRNTEAFF.

Concerning this clonotype itself: This may arise from a read error, as a much more abundant clone is one base away. The genes are TRBV4-1 and TRBJ2-1; TRBD1 is a possible D gene (6 bases). This CDR3 contains 14 residues. The germline gives CDR1 MGHRA, CDR2 YSYEKL. The CDR3 is CPSSQGRFAGEQFF. CDR3 DNA: TGCCCCAGCAGCCAGGGGAGATTTGCTGGTGAGCAGTTCTTC.

The rearrangement joins TRBV6-2 or TRBV6-3 to TRBJ2-5; 9 positions match TRBD2. V trimming: 2 bases; J trimming: 4 bases; junction bases outside the gene matches: 8. The CDR3 extends over 16 amino acids. The V gene's germline CDR1 is MNHEY and CDR2 SVGEGT. CDR3 nucleotides: TGTGCCAGCAGTTACGGTTTGCGGGAGGGCCCAGAGACCCAGTACTTC. Its translation is CASSYGLREGPETQYF.

This clonotype was found a few times. The genes are TRBV12-3 or TRBV12-4 and TRBJ2-2; tentatively, D is TRBD1 or TRBD2 (5 bases each). Trimming removed 5 bases at V and 4 bases at J, with 14 bases between. This CDR3 contains 15 residues. This chain's CDR3 is CASSQGRPSTGELFF. CDR3 nucleotide sequence: TGTGCCAGCAGTCAGGGACGCCCGAGCACCGGGGAGCTGTTTTTT.

The genes are TRBV21-1 and TRBJ2-5; the D segment call TRBD2 is taken from the table without a DNA check. TRBV21-1 is a pseudogene locus. The CDR3 length is 18 residues. CDR3 nucleotide sequence: TGTGCCAGCACCCCCGCCCCCGGACTAGCGGGAGTACAAGAGACCCAGTACTTC. Translated: CASTPAPGLAGVQETQYF.

About this clonotype: Possible read error: a much larger clone is one base away. V is TRBV12-3 or TRBV12-4 and J is TRBJ2-1, with 7 bases lining up with TRBD2. The CDR3 runs 15 residues. Trimming took 1 base from V and 4 from J; bases not matched to a gene: 4. The CDR3 is CASSLVGGFYNEQFF. CDR3 DNA: TGTGCCAGCAGTTTAGTGGGAGGGTTTTACAATGAGCAGTTCTTC.

A word on this clonotype: A clone one base away is much larger, so this may be a read error. The rearrangement joins TRBV5-1 to TRBJ1-2; D is perhaps TRBD1 (5 bases). CDR3 length equals 14 residues. With 4 bases removed from V and 1 base from J, the gap between germline ends came to 11 bases. The germline V gene encodes CDR1 SGHRS and CDR2 YFSETQ. Written as DNA, the CDR3 is TGCGCCAGCAGCCTGGGACTGAATAACTATGGCTACACCTTC. Encoded protein: CASSLGLNNYGYTF.

The genes are TRBV5-1 and TRBJ2-3, with TRBD2 identical over 8 bases. The germline V gene has CDR1 SGHRS and CDR2 YFSETQ. J lost 0 bases, V lost 3 bases, and 3 bases had no gene match. CDR3 size: 15 residues. In DNA form, the CDR3 reads TGCGCCAGCAGCTGGGGACTAGTAAGCACAGATACGCAGTATTTT. Amino acids: CASSWGLVSTDTQYF.